These T cell receptor beta chains were read from a single sample in a study of cytomegalovirus exposure and HLA in healthy donors. Profiling relied on immunoSEQ multiplex PCR, and the TCRdb table lists in-frame clones only, not all of them. The sample contains 140,000 to 150,000 clones, around 9.7% of which appear only once. Sequenced: PBMCs. The receptor set was obtained from a man aged 45-65 years in good health and CMV-seronegative. Both conserved end residues are trimmed from each CDR3. The order of the fields is V gene, clone size, CDR3 protein. A clone size is listed for some rows: how often the clone was seen (once, few, many), or a class if it is expanded.

V: TRBV11-3
size: NA
CDR3: ASSSYTGIVTGELF

V: TRBV29-1
size: NA
CDR3: SVQGVPIDYGYT

V: TRBV19
size: few
CDR3: ASSPGQLNTEAF

V: TRBV9
size: NA
CDR3: ASSVATGVGEKLF

V: TRBV28
size: NA
CDR3: ASTTGWVNTEAF

V: TRBV29-1
size: few
CDR3: SVGTGGNTEAF

V: TRBV7-9
size: few
CDR3: ASGGDTGELF

V: TRBV10-1
size: few
CDR3: ASSRDRGMTDTQY

V: TRBV4-2
size: NA
CDR3: ASSQGARGNEQF

V: TRBV11-2
size: NA
CDR3: ASSLVPSGNTDTQY

V: TRBV18
size: few
CDR3: ASSPDRGVNIQY

V: TRBV6-6
size: few
CDR3: ASIFSTEVSLDTQY

V: TRBV28
size: NA
CDR3: ASSPGQGNEQF

V: TRBV7-2
size: NA
CDR3: ASSRGVGGNNYGYT

V: TRBV11-3
size: NA
CDR3: ASSLEGGSGYEQY

V: TRBV28
size: NA
CDR3: ASTIRGLSNQPQH

V: TRBV4-1
size: NA
CDR3: ASSQGPQVQETQY

V: TRBV11-2
size: few
CDR3: ASSLVHDSTYEQY

V: TRBV19
size: NA
CDR3: ASSISPTGNTEAF

V: TRBV27
size: NA
CDR3: ASSFSLAGQETQY

V: TRBV6-6
size: few
CDR3: ASSPGTADNEKLF

V: TRBV2
size: few
CDR3: ASSVLREGEQF

V: TRBV2
size: few
CDR3: ASSRVAGRSSPLH

V: TRBV11-2
size: few
CDR3: ASSLVAGGSGELF

V: TRBV27
size: few
CDR3: ASSDAGVGYGYT

V: TRBV30
size: NA
CDR3: AWSVLRGLETQY

V: TRBV19
size: NA
CDR3: ASSGQRAGSPLH

V: TRBV12-5
size: few
CDR3: ASGSRVYEQF

V: TRBV5-4
size: few
CDR3: ASSLDRKNEQY

V: TRBV2
size: NA
CDR3: ASSLQGSGSYNEQF

V: TRBV27
size: few
CDR3: ASSDQQGPYSPLH

V: TRBV6-4
size: few
CDR3: ASSAPGVDTEAF

V: TRBV27
size: few
CDR3: ASSSPSREKLF

V: TRBV2
size: few
CDR3: ASTFGANQPQH

V: TRBV6-5
size: NA
CDR3: ASRIDRGPGNTIY

V: TRBV19
size: few
CDR3: ASSIPSTDTQY

V: TRBV30
size: few
CDR3: AWSGGQGDQPQH

V: TRBV9
size: few
CDR3: ASSVGAGGPYEQY

V: TRBV4-2
size: NA
CDR3: ASSQVGGINQETQY

V: TRBV28
size: few
CDR3: ASSLSHRGYGYT

V: TRBV11-3
size: NA
CDR3: ASSAPGGAEAF

V: TRBV9
size: NA
CDR3: ASSVRTPPGNTIY

V: TRBV30
size: few
CDR3: AWDRAGGDSPLH

V: TRBV11-2
size: NA
CDR3: ASSLSLGQEQETQY

V: TRBV6-1
size: NA
CDR3: ASSGSWDGGETQY

V: TRBV5-1
size: NA
CDR3: ASSGGLAGLTDTQY

V: TRBV27
size: few
CDR3: ASTSAGWPGELF

V: TRBV2
size: NA
CDR3: ASSEVRATSNYGYT

V: TRBV5-6
size: NA
CDR3: ASTGGILIDTQY

V: TRBV7-8
size: NA
CDR3: ASSLRDTHNEKLF

V: TRBV15
size: NA
CDR3: ATSTSWRVGDTQY

V: TRBV29-1
size: NA
CDR3: SVEDPSGVQNIQY

V: TRBV6-5
size: few
CDR3: ASSYSWGSRNEQY